This TCR beta chain was documented in a study of T cells in Graves' hyperthyroidism and ophthalmopathy. Broader study findings: Model-based prediction identified ophthalmopathy a median about 7 months prior to its onset. Blood also showed most of the thyroid clonotypes that were expanded above 0.001.

RNA transcripts provided the source from which TCR beta CDR3 regions were amplified. The study used the HTBI primer set for a first-round RT-PCR of the TCR CDR3. Each CDR3 protein is one row after TCRdb ran MiXCR on the multiplex PCR reads. The sample includes about 130,000 distinct CDR3 sequences, approximately 20% of them seen just once. The CDR3 runs 17 residues. Trimming took 6 bases from V and 0 from J; bases not matched to a gene: 12. In germline, CDR1 is DFQATT, CDR2 SNEGSKA (reference sequence). Details on this clonotype: Antigen specificity is unknown.

Patients were excluded for uncontrolled infection, other autoimmune disease, pregnancy or lactation. Initially, at the first diagnosis of hyperthyroidism and before any ophthalmopathy symptoms, blood was sampled. Sequencing input: blood. The TCR originated in a woman in her fifties or sixties with Graves' hyperthyroidism that later progressed to Graves' ophthalmopathy. The chain links TRBV20-1 to TRBJ1-5, with 9 bases identical to TRBD1. The CDR3 here is CSAISGQGIYSNQPQHF. CDR3 in DNA: TGCAGTGCCATATCCGGACAGGGGATTTATAGCAATCAGCCCCAGCATTTT.